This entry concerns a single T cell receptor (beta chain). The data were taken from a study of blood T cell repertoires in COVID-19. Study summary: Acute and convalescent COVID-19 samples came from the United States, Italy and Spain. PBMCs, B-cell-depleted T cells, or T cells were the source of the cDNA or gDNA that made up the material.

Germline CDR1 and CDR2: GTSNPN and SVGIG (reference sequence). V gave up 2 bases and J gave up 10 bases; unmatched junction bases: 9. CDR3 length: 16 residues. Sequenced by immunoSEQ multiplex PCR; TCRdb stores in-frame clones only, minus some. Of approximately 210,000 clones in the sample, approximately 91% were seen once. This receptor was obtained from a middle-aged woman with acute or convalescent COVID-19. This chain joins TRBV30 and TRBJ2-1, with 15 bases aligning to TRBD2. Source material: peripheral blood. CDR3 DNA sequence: TGTGCCTGGAGTATGTGGACTAGCGGGGGGGCAAAGGAGCAGTTCTTC. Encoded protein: CAWSMWTSGGAKEQFF.